This passage covers 18 T cell receptor beta chains from one sample sequenced in a study of cytomegalovirus exposure and HLA in healthy donors. Primers for the PCR totalled 60 Vbeta and 13 Jbeta. Using immunoSEQ multiplex PCR, the repertoire was profiled, and TCRdb retains in-frame clones only, with some absent. The sample has about 200,000 clones, roughly 85% seen once. The sample comprised PBMCs. The source is a woman between 45 and 60 years old in good health and CMV-seronegative.

The CDR3 loop reads CASSPGTSLPTDTQYF. CDR3 sequence (DNA): TGTGCCAGCAGCCCCGGAACTAGTCTACCCACAGATACGCAGTATTTT. V gene TRBV11-2 combines with J gene TRBJ2-3, with D maybe TRBD2 (5 bases). Germline V gene lookup returns CDR1 SGHAT and CDR2 FQNNGV. The CDR3 covers 16 residues. V was pared by 5 bases and J by 2 bases, with 17 bases between.

The genes are TRBV19 and TRBJ1-2; 10 bases are shared with TRBD1. Germline loops: CDR1 LNHDA, CDR2 SQIVND (reference sequence). This CDR3 is 17 amino acids long. Trimming took 3 bases from V and 2 from J; bases not matched to a gene: 9. The CDR3 nucleotides read TGTGCCAGTAGTATCTTCTCGGGACAGGGGCGGAACTATGGCTACACCTTC. This codes for CASSIFSGQGRNYGYTF.

The chain joins TRBV4-1 to TRBJ2-1; 13 positions match TRBD2. Per germline, CDR1 MGHRA and CDR2 YSYEKL. V was clipped by 3 bases and J by 9 bases; unmatched bases: 8. The CDR3 extends over 16 amino acids. CDR3 region: CASSQGGGLAGSEQFF. CDR3 sequence (DNA): TGCGCCAGCAGCCAGGGTGGGGGACTAGCGGGAAGTGAGCAGTTCTTC.

As concerns this clone: The junction differs from germline at one of its ends, possibly a read error. V usage is TRBV27 and J usage is TRBJ1-4; the D is unclear. Germline CDR1 and CDR2: MNHEY and SMNVEV (reference sequence). The CDR3 runs 16 residues. The CDR3 DNA reads as TGTGCCAGCAGTTCGCAGCGGCAACCAACTAAGGAAAAACTGTTTTTT. Amino acid sequence: CASSSQRQPTKEKLFF. Using reference TRBV27 and TRBJ1-4 for the parts outside the CDR3, the full variable domain is EAQVTQNPRYLITVTGKKLTVTCSQNMNHEYMSWYRQDPGLGLRQIYYSMNVEVTDKGDVPEGYKVSRKEKRNFPLILESPSPNQTSLYFCASSSQRQPTKEKLFFGSGTQLSVL.

The rearrangement links TRBV27 to TRBJ2-7, with D maybe TRBD2 (6 bases). Germline lookup yields CDR1 MNHEY and CDR2 SMNVEV (reference sequence). This CDR3 comprises 17 residues. Deletions cut 0 bases from V and 3 bases from J, with 18 bases between. CDR3 sequence: CASSLSGGPISFYEQYF. CDR3 nucleotide sequence: TGTGCCAGCAGTTTATCGGGGGGACCAATTTCTTTCTACGAGCAGTACTTC.

The genes are TRBV25-1 and TRBJ2-7; D call uncertain. V gave up 4 bases and J gave up 0 bases, with 7 bases separating them. The CDR3 is made up of 13 amino acids. Germline CDR1 MGHDK, CDR2 SYGVNS. The CDR3 DNA reads TGTGCCAGCAGTGGGTACTACTCCTACGAGCAGTACTTC. It translates to CASSGYYSYEQYF.

This clone was observed a few times. The chain uses TRBV28 and TRBJ2-7; 11 bases map to TRBD2. V lost 5 bases to trimming and J lost 8 bases; unmatched junction nucleotides: 8. CDR1 is MDHEN and CDR2 is SYDVKM in the germline V gene. CDR3 size: 14 residues. This CDR3 is CASSTIAGGSKQYF. Here the CDR3 DNA reads TGTGCCAGCAGTACTATAGCGGGAGGGAGCAAGCAGTACTTC. Variable domain in full (rest from reference TRBV28 and TRBJ2-7): DVKVTQSSRYLVKRTGEKVFLECVQDMDHENMFWYRQDPGLGLRLIYFSYDVKMKEKGDIPEGYSVSREKKERFSLILESASTNQTSMYLCASSTIAGGSKQYFGPGTRLTVT.

The CDR3 sequence: CASSGTGKATGELFF. In DNA form, the CDR3 reads TGTGCCAGCAGTGGAACCGGGAAGGCCACCGGGGAGCTGTTTTTT. The chain employs TRBV2 and TRBJ2-2; D is possibly TRBD2 (5 bases). In germline, CDR1 is SNHLY, CDR2 FYNNEI. The CDR3 totals 15 residues. V was clipped by 4 bases and J by 4 bases, with 13 bases between them.

This sequence joins TRBV6-5 and TRBJ2-7, with 7 bases that match TRBD1. This CDR3 has 14 residues. Germline CDR1 and CDR2: MNHEY and SVGAGI. The ends lost 6 bases at V and 2 bases at J; junction bases unmatched: 7. The CDR3 here is CASRVGQRPYEQYF. The DNA of the CDR3 is TGTGCCAGCAGGGTGGGACAGCGCCCCTACGAGCAGTACTTC.

This rearrangement joins TRBV27 to TRBJ1-1; TRBD1 is a possible D gene (5 bases). The length of the CDR3 is 15 residues. Germline V gene sequence: CDR1 MNHEY, CDR2 SMNVEV (reference sequence). Trimming removed 2 bases at V and 8 bases at J, with 18 bases between. The CDR3 here is CASSLGGGLRTEAFF. The CDR3 DNA is TGTGCCAGCAGTTTAGGGGGAGGCCTCAGGACGGAAGCTTTCTTT.

The V and J genes are TRBV6-6 and TRBJ1-4; 9 positions match TRBD1. The J segment lost 7 bases and the V segment lost 5 bases, leaving 8 bases of the junction unmatched. Germline V gene sequence: CDR1 MNHNY, CDR2 SVGAGI (reference sequence). CDR3 length: 15 amino acids. This CDR3 is CASSTPGQGVEKLFF. CDR3 nucleotides: TGTGCCAGCAGTACACCGGGACAGGGTGTTGAAAAACTGTTTTTT.

The chain is built from TRBV7-9 and TRBJ1-1; no definite D call. From germline, CDR1 is SEHNR and CDR2 FQNEAQ (reference sequence). The V gene lost 5 bases and the J gene lost 1 base, with 14 bases spanning the gap. The CDR3 spans 15 residues. CDR3 sequence reads: CASSPVRDSNTEAFF. The CDR3 DNA reads TGTGCCAGCAGCCCAGTGAGGGATTCGAACACTGAAGCTTTCTTT.

The V call is TRBV27, the J call TRBJ2-7, with 16 bases fitting TRBD2. CDR3 length: 15 residues. V lost 6 bases, J lost 2 bases, and 1 base stayed unmatched. CDR1 and CDR2 from the germline V gene are MNHEY and SMNVEV (reference sequence). The CDR3 DNA reads as TGTGCCAGCAGGGGACTAGCGGGAGGGCCCTACGAGCAGTACTTC. This gives the protein CASRGLAGGPYEQYF.

The genes are TRBV2 and TRBJ1-5, with unresolved D. The CDR3 has 17 amino acids. From germline, CDR1 is SNHLY and CDR2 FYNNEI. The V gene lost 3 bases and the J gene lost 0 bases, with 15 bases spanning the gap. CDR3 nucleotides: TGTGCCAGCAGTGACTTAGGAGCGGATTATAGCAATCAGCCCCAGCATTTT. Protein product: CASSDLGADYSNQPQHF.

The chain links TRBV5-1 to TRBJ2-7; TRBD1 might be the D (5 bases). Per the germline V gene, CDR1 is SGHRS and CDR2 is YFSETQ. This CDR3 region has 16 residues. The V gene lost 1 base and the J gene lost 2 bases, with 16 bases spanning the gap. CDR3 nucleotides: TGCGCCAGCAGCTTGTATTCGGCAGGGAACACCTACGAGCAGTACTTC. Its translation is CASSLYSAGNTYEQYF.

This clone was observed a single time. The chain joins TRBV30 to TRBJ2-5; TRBD1 aligns across 10 bases. Trimming removed 1 base from V and 5 bases from J; junction bases left unmatched: 7. The CDR3 sequence is 15 residues long. CDR1 and CDR2 from the germline V gene are GTSNPN and SVGIG (reference sequence). This CDR3 is CAWSEGTGDPETQYF. In nucleotides, the CDR3 is TGTGCCTGGAGTGAGGGGACAGGGGACCCGGAGACCCAGTACTTC. The full variable domain, completed using reference TRBV30 and TRBJ2-5, is SQTIHQWPATLVQPVGSPLSLECTVEGTSNPNLYWYRQAAGRGLQLLFYSVGIGQISSEVPQNLSASRPQDRQFILSSKKLLLSDSGFYLCAWSEGTGDPETQYFGPGTRLLVL.

This chain joins TRBV28 and TRBJ2-7, with TRBD2 matching over 12 bases. V shed 5 bases and J 4 bases; nucleotides not matched to a gene: 3. The V gene's germline CDR1 is MDHEN and CDR2 SYDVKM. The CDR3 length is 14 residues. In nucleotides, the CDR3 is TGTGCCAGCAGTCTAGCGGGAGGGCCTTACGAGCAGTACTTC. Its translation: CASSLAGGPYEQYF.

The rearrangement joins TRBV30 to TRBJ2-1; tentatively, D is TRBD1 (6 bases). The V gene's germline CDR1 is GTSNPN and CDR2 SVGIG (reference sequence). Trimming removed 2 bases from V and 8 bases from J, with 7 bases in between. The CDR3 has 11 residues. The CDR3 bases are TGTGCCTGGAGTCACAGGGATGAGCAGTTCTTC. As protein: CAWSHRDEQFF.